What follows describes a single T cell receptor (beta chain). All donors had a single incident cervical HPV16 infection, not prevalent. The data were taken from a study of T cells in women clearing cervical HPV infection. Sequencing was performed with immunoSEQ multiplex PCR; in TCRdb, only in-frame clones are kept and a portion is missing. Its table lists approximately 49,000 clones. Sequencing was performed on blood buffy coat. The source of this sequence is a woman between 18 and 75 years old with a cervical HPV16 infection that either progressed to CIN3+ or cleared (not recorded which).

The DNA read from the CDR3 is TGTGCCAGCAGCCAACTGGACTCCTACACAGATACG. It translates to CASSQLDSYTDT. The full CDR3 is CASSQLDSYTDTQYF. The V call is TRBV4-2, the J call TRBJ2-3; tentative D call: TRBD2 (5 bases). Read sequence stops 3 residues before the CDR3 end, and the germline J gene provides the missing end. Deletions cut 2 bases from V and 2 bases from J, with 11 bases between. The CDR3 is made up of 15 amino acids. Germline V gene data show CDR1 as LGHNA and CDR2 as YNFKEQ.